This is a list of T cell receptor beta chains from one sample in a study of PD-1 blockade in classical Hodgkin lymphoma. Libraries were prepared by immunoSEQ multiplex PCR; TCRdb keeps only in-frame clonotypes and omits some of them. The sample includes under 40,000 clones, around 85% seen only once; the top ten take about 18%. Sample: peripheral blood mononuclear cells (PBMCs), taken before the fourth cycle of nivolumab. These TCRs come from a human donor with classical Hodgkin lymphoma. CDR3s include the opening cysteine and the closing phenylalanine or tryptophan. Each record gives: D gene, V gene, J gene, clone size, CDR3 DNA, CDR3 protein. The D gene is left open where the match is weak. Expanded clones get a size class; other rows say once, few or many, or leave the size out.

-	TRBV10-3	TRBJ2-1	-	TGTGCCATCAGTGAGACGGAGCGCTACAATGAGCAGTTCTTC	CAISETERYNEQFF
-	TRBV5-4	TRBJ2-1	-	TGTGCCAGCAGCTTGGCGGCAGGCTCCTACAATGAGCAGTTCTTC	CASSLAAGSYNEQFF
-	TRBV21-1	TRBJ2-2	-	TGTGCCAGCAGCAAACAGGGGAACACCGGGGAGCTGTTTTTT	CASSKQGNTGELFF
TRBD2	TRBV2	TRBJ2-1	medium-sized	TGTGCCAGCAGTGAATGGACTAGCGGGACTAACAATGAGCAGTTCTTC	CASSEWTSGTNNEQFF
-	TRBV10-3	TRBJ2-5	-	TGTGCCATCAGTGAAGGGAGAGCGGAGACCCAGTACTTC	CAISEGRAETQYF
-	TRBV28	TRBJ1-2	-	TGTGCCAGCAGTTTAACCTATGGGGCAGGGGAGCACTATGGCTACACCTTC	CASSLTYGAGEHYGYTF
TRBD1	TRBV19	TRBJ1-1	-	TGTGCCAGTAGTACCCCCGGGGACAGGAGGGGGAACACTGAAGCTTTCTTT	CASSTPGDRRGNTEAFF
TRBD2	TRBV7-2	TRBJ2-2	-	TGTGCCAGCAGCCCCCGGAGGCTAGCGGTCACCGGGGAGCTGTTTTTT	CASSPRRLAVTGELFF
-	TRBV4-3	TRBJ1-2	-	TGCGCCAGCAGCCAAGATATTGGGCTAGGGGCGACTGGCTACACCTTC	CASSQDIGLGATGYTF
-	TRBV7-9	TRBJ1-1	-	TGTGCCAGCACCCGGGTAAGGGTTGTACACACTGAAGCTTTCTTT	CASTRVRVVHTEAFF
TRBD1	TRBV4-1	TRBJ1-4	-	TGCGCCAGCAGCCGGGGGACAGGAGAAAAACTGTTTTTT	CASSRGTGEKLFF
-	TRBV29-1	TRBJ1-1	once	TGCAGCGGGAACCGGGGAGGGGCGGTTGAAGCTTTCTTT	CSGNRGGAVEAFF
-	TRBV18	TRBJ2-5	-	TGTGCCAGCTCCCTAACGGACAGTAGGACCCAGTACTTC	CASSLTDSRTQYF
-	TRBV6-1	TRBJ1-5	-	TGTGCCAGCAGTGCCCAGGGCAATCAGCCCCAGCATTTT	CASSAQGNQPQHF
TRBD1	TRBV10-3	TRBJ1-6	-	TGTGCCATCAGTGAGTCGAGGGACAGGGGTTCACCCCTCCACTTT	CAISESRDRGSPLHF